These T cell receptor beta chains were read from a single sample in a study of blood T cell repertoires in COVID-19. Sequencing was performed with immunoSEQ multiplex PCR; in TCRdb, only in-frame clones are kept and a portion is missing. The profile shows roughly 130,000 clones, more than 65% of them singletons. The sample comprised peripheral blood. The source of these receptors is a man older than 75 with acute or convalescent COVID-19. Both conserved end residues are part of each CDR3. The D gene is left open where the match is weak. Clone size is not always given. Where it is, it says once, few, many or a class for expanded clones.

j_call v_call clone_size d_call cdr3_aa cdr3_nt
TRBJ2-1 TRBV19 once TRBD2 CASSKSGGRGNEQFF TGTGCCAGTAGTAAAAGCGGGGGGCGTGGCAATGAGCAGTTCTTC
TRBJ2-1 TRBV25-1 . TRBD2 CASTISGGNNEQFF TGTGCCAGCACCATCAGCGGGGGAAACAATGAGCAGTTCTTC
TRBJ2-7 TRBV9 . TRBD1 CASSVEPGDRGREQYF TGTGCCAGCAGCGTAGAGCCCGGGGACAGGGGCCGAGAGCAGTACTTC
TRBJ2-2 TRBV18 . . CASSPLGGLDGELFF TGTGCCAGCTCACCACTCGGCGGTTTGGACGGGGAGCTGTTTTTT
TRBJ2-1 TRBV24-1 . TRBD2 CATSDLSRGGVDEQFF TGTGCCACCAGTGATTTGAGCCGGGGGGGCGTAGATGAGCAGTTCTTC
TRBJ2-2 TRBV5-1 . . CASSFSSGNTGELFF TGCGCCAGCAGCTTCTCTTCAGGGAACACCGGGGAGCTGTTTTTT
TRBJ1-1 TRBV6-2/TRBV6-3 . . CASSYIQAGTEAFF TGTGCCAGCAGTTACATCCAAGCGGGCACTGAAGCTTTCTTT
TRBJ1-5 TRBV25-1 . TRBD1 CASSYAGQNLYSNQPQHF TGTGCCAGCAGTTACGCGGGACAGAACCTATATAGCAATCAGCCCCAGCATTTT
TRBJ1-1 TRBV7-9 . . CASSSSGPGSEAFF TGTGCCAGCAGCTCCTCAGGGCCAGGCTCTGAAGCTTTCTTT
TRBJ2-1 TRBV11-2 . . CASSPRGGGLLNEQFF TGTGCCAGCAGCCCTCGAGGCGGGGGCCTCCTCAATGAGCAGTTCTTC
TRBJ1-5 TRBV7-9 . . CASSLEGGGNQPQHF TGTGCCAGCAGCTTAGAGGGGGGGGGCAATCAGCCCCAGCATTTT
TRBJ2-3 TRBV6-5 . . CASSPREGGTDTQYF TGTGCCAGCAGTCCCCGAGAGGGCGGCACAGATACGCAGTATTTT
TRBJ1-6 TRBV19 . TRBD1 CASSWVGTGDSPLHF TGTGCCAGTAGTTGGGTCGGGACAGGGGACTCACCCCTCCACTTT
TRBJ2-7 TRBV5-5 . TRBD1 CASSLGGTVPYEQYF TGTGCCAGCAGCTTGGGGGGGACAGTGCCCTACGAGCAGTACTTC
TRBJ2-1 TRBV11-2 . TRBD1 CASSPGTGGNEQFF TGTGCCAGCAGCCCCGGGACAGGGGGGAATGAGCAGTTCTTC
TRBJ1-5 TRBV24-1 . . CASQQGGQFGSNQPQHF TGTGCCTCACAACAGGGCGGCCAGTTTGGTAGCAATCAGCCCCAGCATTTT